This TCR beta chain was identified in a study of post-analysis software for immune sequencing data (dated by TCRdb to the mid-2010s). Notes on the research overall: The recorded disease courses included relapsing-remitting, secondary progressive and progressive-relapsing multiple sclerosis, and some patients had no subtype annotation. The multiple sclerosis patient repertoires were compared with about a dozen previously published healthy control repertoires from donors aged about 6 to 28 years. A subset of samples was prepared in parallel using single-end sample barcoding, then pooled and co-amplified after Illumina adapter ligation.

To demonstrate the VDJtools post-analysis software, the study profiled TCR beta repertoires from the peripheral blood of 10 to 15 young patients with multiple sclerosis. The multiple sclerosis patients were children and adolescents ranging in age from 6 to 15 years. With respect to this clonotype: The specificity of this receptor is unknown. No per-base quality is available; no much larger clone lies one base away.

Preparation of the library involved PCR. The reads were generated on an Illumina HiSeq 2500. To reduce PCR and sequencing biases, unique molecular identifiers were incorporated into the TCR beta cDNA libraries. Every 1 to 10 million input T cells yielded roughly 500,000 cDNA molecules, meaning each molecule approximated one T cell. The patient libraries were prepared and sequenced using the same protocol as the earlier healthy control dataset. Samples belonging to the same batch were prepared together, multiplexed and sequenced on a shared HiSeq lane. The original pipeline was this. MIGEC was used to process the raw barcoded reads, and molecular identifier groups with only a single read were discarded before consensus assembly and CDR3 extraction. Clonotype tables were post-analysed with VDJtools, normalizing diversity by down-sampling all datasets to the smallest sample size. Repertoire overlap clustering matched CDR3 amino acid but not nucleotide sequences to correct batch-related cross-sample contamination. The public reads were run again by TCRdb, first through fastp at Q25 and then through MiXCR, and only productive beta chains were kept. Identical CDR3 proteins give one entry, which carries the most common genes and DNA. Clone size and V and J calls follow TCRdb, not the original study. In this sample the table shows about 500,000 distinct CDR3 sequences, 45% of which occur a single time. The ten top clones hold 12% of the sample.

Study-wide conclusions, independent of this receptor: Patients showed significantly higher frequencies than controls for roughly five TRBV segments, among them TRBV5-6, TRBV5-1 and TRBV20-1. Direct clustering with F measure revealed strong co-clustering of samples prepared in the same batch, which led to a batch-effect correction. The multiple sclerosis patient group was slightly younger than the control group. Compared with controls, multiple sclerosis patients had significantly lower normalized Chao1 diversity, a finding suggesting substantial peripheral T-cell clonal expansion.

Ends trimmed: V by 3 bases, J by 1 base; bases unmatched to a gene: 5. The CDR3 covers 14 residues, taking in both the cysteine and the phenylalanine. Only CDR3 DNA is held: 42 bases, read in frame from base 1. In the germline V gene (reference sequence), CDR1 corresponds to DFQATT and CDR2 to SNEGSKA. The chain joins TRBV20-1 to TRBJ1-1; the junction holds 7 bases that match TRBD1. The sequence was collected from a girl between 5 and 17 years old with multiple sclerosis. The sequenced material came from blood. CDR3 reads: CSASWGTENTEAFF. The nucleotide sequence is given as TGCAGTGCTAGTTGGGGGACAGAGAACACTGAAGCTTTCTTT.